The source of this T cell receptor (beta chain) is a study of human T cells and chemical hapten exposure (dated by TCRdb to 2020 to 2023). Some background on the complete study: For sensitization, 2% DPC in acetone was applied to an approximately 2 cm by approximately 2 cm area of upper inner arm skin. In alopecia patients, the study followed how the peripheral blood TCR repertoire changed in vivo over primary and secondary sensitization to diphenylcyclopropenone (DPC), a hapten. Libraries were combined into a pool for sequencing, and differences in TCR yield between samples came mainly from small differences in library volumes within the pool. Blood for TCR sequencing was provided by twenty-nine alopecia patients at one to four time points (pre-sensitization, 2, 6 and 24 weeks). Patient blood was sampled pre-sensitization (week 0) and at 2, 6 and about 24 weeks after DPC sensitization. Most of the patients in the cohort were female, and the cohort covered alopecia areata with under or over 50% scalp involvement, alopecia totalis and alopecia universalis. Throughout the study period of 20 to 25 weeks, patients also received therapeutic DPC doses to the scalp every week. Patch testing was performed on the upper back with Finn chambers containing 0.01% DPC, and the patch tests were scored after 6 days according to International Contact Dermatitis Research Group standards. The investigation overall reported the following: After repeated subsampling, changes were observed in the strength of the expansion versus patch-test correlation and in the threshold at which the correlation became significant. Compared with pre-sensitization or healthy control sets, expanded TCRs formed significantly more large CDR3 similarity clusters, which is consistent with antigen-driven responses. Patch test score was positively correlated with the number of PT1 expanded TCRs, with significance at thresholds 8, 16 and 32 but not at 4. Alopecia, a presumed autoimmune disease, was present in all patients, so the immune response of the patients might differ from that of healthy individuals. No change with DPC sensitization was found in the number of TCRs above 1 in 1000 frequency, and no evidence of global repertoire structure alterations was found.

Receptor libraries were prepared by RACE. Sequencing used a NextSeq 500. Library preparation attached unique molecular identifiers to individual cDNA molecules for quantitative, reproducible TCR counting. Each blood RNA sample was used to sequence both TCR alpha and TCR beta chains. Per the original workflow: A median of roughly 98,000 TCRs per sample was observed, with a range of 23,224 to 690,600. V, J and CDR3 annotation of the TCR reads was performed with the Decombinator software suite. Every sample was subsampled to the same number of TCRs (28,000) for the PS versus PT1 abundance plots. TCRs were defined as expanded if absent before sensitization and observed at least eight times at the 2-week time point. The public sequencing data were trimmed at Q25 with fastp and processed into clonotypes with MiXCR by TCRdb, which kept only in-frame beta chains. Every distinct CDR3 protein forms one entry, paired with its most common genes and DNA. TCRdb, not the authors, supplied the V and J calls. For this sample there are about 120,000 distinct CDR3 sequences; 13% appear just once. 2.5% to 3.5% of the sample lies in the top ten.

V trim: 4 bases; J trim: 8 bases; unmatched bases: 5. CDR1 MNHEY and CDR2 SVGEGT were looked up in the germline V gene. The CDR3 has 14 amino acids, counting the end cysteine and phenylalanine. The CDR3 DNA has 42 bases and is translated from base 1. The intended sense of this specimen's time point label: pre-sensitization, week 0. The treatment or condition tag for this specimen amounts to: therapeutic diphenylcyclopropenone sensitization with weekly scalp DPC. Blood at each patch-test visit was drawn before the patch test was applied. To be eligible, patients had to be aged 18 to 70, diagnosed with alopecia and judged suitable for DPC therapy, while pregnant patients were excluded. Total RNA was isolated from unfractionated whole blood collected in Tempus Blood RNA tubes. This clonotype was recorded at least ten times. No antigen is known for it. No base qualities exist here, and no much larger clone lies one base off it.

Recombination connected TRBV6-2 or TRBV6-3 to TRBJ2-1; 10 bases in the middle match TRBD2. The clonotype was recovered from a woman aged 18-30 years with alopecia areata. Some clones in this sample may be carry-over from other donors' samples. Source: whole blood, taken in connection with sensitization to the hapten diphenylcyclopropenone (DPC). The nucleotide sequence reads TGTGCCAGCAGTTCGGGACTAGCGCCCGATGAGCAGTTCTTC. Translated, it reads CASSSGLAPDEQFF.